This T cell receptor (beta chain) comes out of a study of T cells in Graves' hyperthyroidism and ophthalmopathy. Germline CDR1 and CDR2: SGHRS and YFSETQ. The CDR3 is 14 amino acids. The germline V and J ends were trimmed by 3 bases and 3 bases, with 12 bases remaining between them. The table lists this clonotype with many counts. Amplification targeted TCR beta CDR3 regions from RNA transcripts. The study used the HTBI primer set for a first-round RT-PCR of the TCR CDR3. TCRdb ran MiXCR on the multiplex PCR reads and lists one entry per CDR3 protein. The sample records around 600,000 distinct CDR3 sequences, 13% to 15% being singletons.

The TCR comes from a young woman with Graves' ophthalmopathy. Sequenced: blood. The chain recombines TRBV5-1 with TRBJ2-5, with D perhaps matching TRBD2 (5 bases). CDR3 region: CASSWQDSKETQYF. Here the CDR3 DNA reads TGCGCCAGCAGCTGGCAGGACTCTAAAGAGACCCAGTACTTC. Using reference TRBV5-1 and TRBJ2-5 for the parts outside the CDR3, the full variable domain is KAGVTQTPRYLIKTRGQQVTLSCSPISGHRSVSWYQQTPGQGLQFLFEYFSETQRNKGNFPGRFSGRQFSNSRSEMNVSTLELGDSALYLCASSWQDSKETQYFGPGTRLLVL.